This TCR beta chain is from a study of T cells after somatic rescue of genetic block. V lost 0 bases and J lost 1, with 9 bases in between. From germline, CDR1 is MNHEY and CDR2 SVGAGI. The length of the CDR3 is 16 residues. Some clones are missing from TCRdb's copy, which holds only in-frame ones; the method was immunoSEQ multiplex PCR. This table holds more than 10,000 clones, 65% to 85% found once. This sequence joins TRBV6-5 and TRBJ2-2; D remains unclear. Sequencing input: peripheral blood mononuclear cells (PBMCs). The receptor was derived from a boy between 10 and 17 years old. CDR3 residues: CASSYSGIGNTGELFF. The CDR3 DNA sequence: TGTGCCAGCAGTTACTCGGGGATTGGGAACACCGGGGAGCTGTTTTTT.